Listed here are 8 T cell receptor beta chains from one sample, sequenced in a study of glioma-infiltrating T cells. The iRepertoire nested amplicon-rescue multiplex PCR amplified TCR alpha and beta CDR3s from RNA. TCRdb used MiXCR to reprocess the multiplex PCR reads, holding one entry per CDR3 protein. The sample consists of about 200,000 distinct CDR3 sequences, 32% of them appearing once. Sample: glioma tissue, nonneoplastic brain tissue, or PBMCs (not recorded which). The source is a human donor with low-grade glioma or glioblastoma, undergoing nonglioma brain surgery, or in good health (not recorded which).

Note on this clonotype: Since a much larger clone is just one base distant, this may be a read error. This sequence joins TRBV6-1 and TRBJ2-7, with D perhaps assigned TRBD1 or TRBD2 (5 bases each). V lost 6 bases to trimming and J lost 2 bases, with 17 bases between them. Germline V lookup: CDR1 MNHNS, CDR2 SASEGT. The CDR3 sequence is 15 residues long. In nucleotides, the CDR3 is TGTGCCAGCAGCAATACTCTAGTGGGGGCCTACGAGCAGTACTTC. The encoded protein is CASSNTLVGAYEQYF.

Details on this clonotype: This sequence may be a read error, since a much larger clone differs from it by one base. The chain joins TRBV6-2 or TRBV6-3 to TRBJ1-1; D uncertain. This CDR3 has 14 residues. Germline CDR1 reads MNHEY; CDR2 reads SVGEGT. CDR3 nucleotides: TGTGCCATCAGTGAATTAAAATTGAAAACTGAAGCTTTCTTT. Protein: CAISELKLKTEAFF.

The sample holds one count of this clonotype. This may be a read error: a much more frequent sequence differs by one nucleotide. The chain recombines TRBV11-2 with TRBJ2-1; unclear D gene. The CDR3 contains 15 residues. Germline CDR1 reads SGHAT; CDR2 reads FQNNGV. The CDR3 DNA reads TGTGCCAGCAGCTTAGATGGAGTCTCTGGAAATGAGCAGCTCTTC. Amino acids: CASSLDGVSGNEQLF. Variable domain in full (rest from reference TRBV11-2 and TRBJ2-1): EAGVAQSPRYKIIEKRQSVAFWCNPISGHATLYWYQQILGQGPKLLIQFQNNGVVDDSQLPKDRFSAERLKGVDSTLKIQPAKLEDSAVYLCASSLDGVSGNEQLFGPGTRLTVL.

With respect to this clonotype: A much larger clone lies one base from this, so it may be a read error. The genes are TRBV29-1 and TRBJ1-5; weak D call: TRBD1 (5 bases). CDR1 SQVTM and CDR2 ANQGSEA come from the germline V gene. CDR3 length: 15 amino acids. CDR3 in DNA: TGCAGCGTTGTAACGGGACCCTCGAGCAATCATCCCCAGCATTTT. This codes for CSVVTGPSSNHPQHF.

The table lists this clonotype with many counts. The chain has TRBV18 and TRBJ1-4; the D is unclear. The CDR3 spans 16 residues. V was trimmed by 2 bases and J by 5 bases, leaving 15 bases between them. Germline lookup yields CDR1 KGHSH and CDR2 LQKENI. This CDR3 reads CASSPDRAVLNEKLFF. DNA for the CDR3: TGTGCCAGCTCACCAGATCGGGCAGTCTTAAATGAAAAACTGTTTTTT.

As concerns this clonotype: A much larger clone differs from this one at a single base, so this may be a read error. The V gene is TRBV7-6, the J gene TRBJ2-7; no definite D call. This CDR3 region has 14 residues. Germline assignment: CDR1 SGHVS and CDR2 FNYEAQ. CDR3 DNA sequence: TGTGCCAGCAGCTTCACGGAGAGCTCCTACGAGAAGTACTTC. It translates to CASSFTESSYEKYF.

This clonotype was observed many times. Here the CDR3 reads CASSSGQSTYGYTF. DNA for the CDR3: TGTGCCAGCAGCTCGGGACAGTCTACTTATGGCTACACCTTC. The chain couples TRBV28 to TRBJ1-2; 7 bases map to TRBD1. The CDR3 is 14 amino acids. Germline V gene data show CDR1 as MDHEN and CDR2 as SYDVKM. V gave up 6 bases and J gave up 5 bases; unmatched junction bases: 9.

There are many counts of this clonotype. The chain uses TRBV28 and TRBJ2-1; TRBD1 agrees at 7 bases. CDR3 size: 17 residues. The germline CDR1 and CDR2 sequences are MDHEN and SYDVKM. V lost 4 bases and J lost 3; bases outside the gene matches: 12. The CDR3 DNA follows: TGTGCCAGCAGTTGGCAACTGGGGACAGAGGTCTACAATGAGCAGTTCTTC. Translation: CASSWQLGTEVYNEQFF.